One T cell receptor beta chain is described in this entry. Its antigen is currently unknown. CDR1 and CDR2 from the germline V gene are SQVTM and ANQGSEA. The CDR3 covers 14 residues. The V gene end was trimmed by 5 bases and the J gene end by 2 bases; junction bases not matched to a gene: 5. This specimen belongs to a study of blood T cells in healthy people across ages. Study outcomes and limitations: Age advanced and TCR beta diversity per million T cells fell, roughly linearly. Higher diversity, along with more naive CD4+ cells, distinguished long-lived donors from aged donors.

A J-beta primer mix and a sample-barcoded 5' primer were used in a second PCR of roughly 6 to 12 cycles. Every individual sample yielded 3 million or more paired-end reads (each containing CDR3). Using its own MiXCR run on the 5' RACE reads, TCRdb lists one record per CDR3 protein. The repertoire includes about 640,000 distinct CDR3 sequences, 45% to 65% of them detected once, and 30% to 45% sits in the top ten. Sequences were obtained from blood. This receptor was taken from a man in his sixties in good health. The chain couples TRBV29-1 to TRBJ2-1; 8 nucleotides match TRBD1. In DNA, the CDR3 is TGCAGCGTTTGGACAGGGAATCCCTACAATGAGCAGTTCTTC. Translated, it gives CSVWTGNPYNEQFF.